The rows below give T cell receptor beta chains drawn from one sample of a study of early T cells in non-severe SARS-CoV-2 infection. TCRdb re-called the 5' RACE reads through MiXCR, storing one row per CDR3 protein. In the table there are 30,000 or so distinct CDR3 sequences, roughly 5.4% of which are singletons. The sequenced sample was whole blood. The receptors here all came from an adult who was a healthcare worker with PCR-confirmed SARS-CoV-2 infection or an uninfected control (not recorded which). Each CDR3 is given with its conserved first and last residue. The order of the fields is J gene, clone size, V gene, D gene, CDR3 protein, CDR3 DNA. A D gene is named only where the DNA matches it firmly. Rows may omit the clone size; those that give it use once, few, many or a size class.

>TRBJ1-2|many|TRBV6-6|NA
CASSYDSFRAYYGYTF
TGTGCCAGCAGTTACGACAGCTTCCGTGCGTACTATGGCTACACCTTC
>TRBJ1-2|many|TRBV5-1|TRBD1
CASSFVQGAYGYTF
TGCGCCAGCAGCTTTGTGCAGGGGGCCTATGGCTACACCTTC
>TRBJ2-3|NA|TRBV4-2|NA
CASSQERAGPTQYF
TGTGCCAGCAGCCAAGAGCGGGCGGGACCTACGCAGTATTTT
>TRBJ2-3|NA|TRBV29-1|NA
CSVSPQDTQYF
TGCAGCGTTTCGCCGCAAGATACGCAGTATTTT
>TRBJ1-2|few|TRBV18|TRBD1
CASSPDRGNYGYTF
TGTGCCAGCTCACCAGACAGGGGGAACTATGGCTACACCTTC
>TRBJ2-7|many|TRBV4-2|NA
CASSQRPASDEQYF
TGTGCCAGCAGCCAACGACCGGCTAGCGACGAGCAGTACTTC
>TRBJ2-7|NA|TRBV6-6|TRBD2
CASSDLAGGGEQYF
TGTGCCAGCAGTGATCTAGCGGGAGGGGGCGAGCAGTACTTC
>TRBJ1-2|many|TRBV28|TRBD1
CASSSTGTYGYTF
TGTGCCAGCAGCTCGACAGGGACCTATGGCTACACCTTC
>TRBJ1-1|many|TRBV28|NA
CASRSRRGVNTEAFF
TGTGCCAGTCGCTCCCGGAGGGGGGTTAACACTGAAGCTTTCTTT
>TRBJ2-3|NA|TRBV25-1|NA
CASSPRTLGDTQYF
TGTGCCAGCAGTCCTCGGACTCTCGGCGATACGCAGTATTTT